A selection of T cell receptor beta chains follows, all from one sample in a study of T cells in tumors and immune-related adverse events. Sequencing was performed with immunoSEQ multiplex PCR; in TCRdb, only in-frame clones are kept and a portion is missing. The profile shows around 8,100 clones, roughly 94% of them singletons. The starting material was lymph node tissue, obtained from a patient treated with anti-PD-1 therapy. The receptors come from a female donor with metastatic renal cell carcinoma. The conserved cysteine and the conserved F or W are not part of the CDR3 here. Each record gives: clone size, V gene, J gene, CDR3 protein. Only some rows state a clone size, as once, few, many or a class for expanded clones.

NA	TRBV10-1	TRBJ2-3	ASSEGGRGRTDTQY
NA	TRBV12-5	TRBJ1-1	ASGLGQTNTEAF
NA	TRBV25-1	TRBJ2-1	ASSEYPLYNEQF
NA	TRBV14	TRBJ2-3	ASSQDPGTSGTTDTQY
NA	TRBV7-9	TRBJ2-7	ASSFRPRGEQY
once	TRBV27	TRBJ2-1	ASSFNPWTSGGPISYNEQF
few	TRBV7-2	TRBJ1-5	ASSTGQMDSNQPQH
NA	TRBV10-3	TRBJ2-1	AISVSVNEQF
few	TRBV4-1	TRBJ1-5	ASSHNRDSNQPQH
NA	TRBV4-1	TRBJ1-1	ASSHSDRLTEAF
NA	TRBV6-5	TRBJ2-7	ASGARSYEQY
once	TRBV7-6	TRBJ2-7	ASSSYRTYEQY
NA	TRBV5-5	TRBJ1-1	ASSLVALRATEAF
NA	TRBV7-2	TRBJ2-7	ASSLVGLAGGSSYEQY
NA	TRBV27	TRBJ1-2	ASSPGTGHNNYGYT
NA	TRBV28	TRBJ1-2	ASSDRNYGYT